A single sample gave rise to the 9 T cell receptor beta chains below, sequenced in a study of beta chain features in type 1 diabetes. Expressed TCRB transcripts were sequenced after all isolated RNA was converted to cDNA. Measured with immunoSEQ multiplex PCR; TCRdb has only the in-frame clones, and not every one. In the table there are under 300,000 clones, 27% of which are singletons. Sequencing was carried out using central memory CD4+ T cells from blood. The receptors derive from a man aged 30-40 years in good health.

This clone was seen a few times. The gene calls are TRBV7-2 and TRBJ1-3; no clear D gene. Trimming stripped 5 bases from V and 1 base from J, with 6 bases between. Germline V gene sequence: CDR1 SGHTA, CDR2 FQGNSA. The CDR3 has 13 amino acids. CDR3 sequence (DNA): TGTGCCAGCAGCCAGGCATCTGGAAACACCATATATTTT. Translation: CASSQASGNTIYF. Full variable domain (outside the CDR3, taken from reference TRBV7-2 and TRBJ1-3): GAGVSQSPSNKVTEKGKDVELRCDPISGHTALYWYRQSLGQGLEFLIYFQGNSAPDKSGLPSDRFSAERTGGSVSTLTIQRTQQEDSAVYLCASSQASGNTIYFGEGSWLTVV.

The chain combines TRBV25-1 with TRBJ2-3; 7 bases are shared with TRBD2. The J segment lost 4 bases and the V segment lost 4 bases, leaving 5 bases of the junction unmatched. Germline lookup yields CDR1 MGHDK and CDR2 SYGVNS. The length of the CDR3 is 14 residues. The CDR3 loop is CASSGGGNSDTQYF. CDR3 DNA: TGTGCCAGCAGTGGCGGGGGAAATTCAGATACGCAGTATTTT.

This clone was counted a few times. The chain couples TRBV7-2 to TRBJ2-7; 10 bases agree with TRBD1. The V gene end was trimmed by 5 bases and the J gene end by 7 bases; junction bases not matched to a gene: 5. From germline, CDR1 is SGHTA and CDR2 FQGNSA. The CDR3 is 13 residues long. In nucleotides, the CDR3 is TGTGCCAGCAGCATTGACAGGGGGCGGGAGCAGTACTTC. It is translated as CASSIDRGREQYF. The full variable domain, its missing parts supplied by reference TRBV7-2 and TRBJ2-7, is GAGVSQSPSNKVTEKGKDVELRCDPISGHTALYWYRQSLGQGLEFLIYFQGNSAPDKSGLPSDRFSAERTGGSVSTLTIQRTQQEDSAVYLCASSIDRGREQYFGPGTRLTVT.

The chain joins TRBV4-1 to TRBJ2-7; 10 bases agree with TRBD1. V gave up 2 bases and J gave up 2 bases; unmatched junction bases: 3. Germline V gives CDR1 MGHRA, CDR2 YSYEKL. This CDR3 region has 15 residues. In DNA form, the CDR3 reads TGCGCCAGCAGCCAAAGGACAGGGGGACCCTACGAGCAGTACTTC. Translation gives CASSQRTGGPYEQYF.

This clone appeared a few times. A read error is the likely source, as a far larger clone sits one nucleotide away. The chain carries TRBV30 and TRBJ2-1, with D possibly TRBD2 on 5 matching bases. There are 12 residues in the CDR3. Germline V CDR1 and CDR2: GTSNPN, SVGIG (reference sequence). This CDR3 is CAGSRVLNEQFF. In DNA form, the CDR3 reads TGTGCCGGGAGTCGGGTCCTAAATGAGCAGTTCTTC.

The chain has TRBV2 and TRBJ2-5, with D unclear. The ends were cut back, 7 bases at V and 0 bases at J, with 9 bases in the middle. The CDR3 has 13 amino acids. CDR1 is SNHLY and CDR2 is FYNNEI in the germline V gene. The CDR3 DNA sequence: TGTGCCAGCAAACGGAACAACCAAGAGACCCAGTACTTC. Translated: CASKRNNQETQYF.

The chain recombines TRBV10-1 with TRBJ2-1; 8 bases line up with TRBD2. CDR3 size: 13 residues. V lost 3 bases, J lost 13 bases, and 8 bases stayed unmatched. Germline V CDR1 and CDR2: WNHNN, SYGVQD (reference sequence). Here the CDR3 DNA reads TGCGCCAGCAGTGACCCCCCGGGACTAGTACAGTTCTTC. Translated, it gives CASSDPPGLVQFF.

The chain's CDR3 is CASSGTYEQYF. The CDR3 DNA reads as TGTGCCAGCAGCGGGACCTACGAGCAGTACTTC. The J gene is TRBJ2-7, the V gene TRBV5-6; D remains ambiguous. This CDR3 has 11 amino acids. V gave up 4 bases and J gave up 2 bases, with 4 bases separating them. The germline V gene encodes CDR1 SGHDT and CDR2 YYEEEE.

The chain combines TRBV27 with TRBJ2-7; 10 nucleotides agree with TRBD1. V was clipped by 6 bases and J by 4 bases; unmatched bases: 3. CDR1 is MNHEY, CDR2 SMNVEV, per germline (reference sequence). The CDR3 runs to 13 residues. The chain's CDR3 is CASRPGQGYEQYF. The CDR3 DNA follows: TGTGCCAGCAGACCGGGACAGGGGTACGAGCAGTACTTC.